This TCR beta chain was profiled in a study of blood T cell repertoires in COVID-19. Study-level information: PBMCs, B-cell-depleted T cells, or T cells were the source of the cDNA or gDNA that made up the material.

CDR1 KGHDR and CDR2 SFDVKD come from the germline V gene. This CDR3 region has 13 residues. The V gene lost 1 base and the J gene lost 8 bases, with 7 bases spanning the gap. Libraries were prepared by immunoSEQ multiplex PCR; TCRdb keeps only in-frame clonotypes and omits some of them. The data show around 150,000 clones, with around 93% seen just once and roughly 4.5% held by the top ten. The TCR comes from a woman aged 45-65 years with acute or convalescent COVID-19. Sequencing input: peripheral blood. The chain employs TRBV24-1 and TRBJ2-2; D call uncertain. CDR3 DNA: TGTGCCACCAGTGATTTCCAGTCAGGGGAGCTGTTTTTT. Amino acid sequence: CATSDFQSGELFF.